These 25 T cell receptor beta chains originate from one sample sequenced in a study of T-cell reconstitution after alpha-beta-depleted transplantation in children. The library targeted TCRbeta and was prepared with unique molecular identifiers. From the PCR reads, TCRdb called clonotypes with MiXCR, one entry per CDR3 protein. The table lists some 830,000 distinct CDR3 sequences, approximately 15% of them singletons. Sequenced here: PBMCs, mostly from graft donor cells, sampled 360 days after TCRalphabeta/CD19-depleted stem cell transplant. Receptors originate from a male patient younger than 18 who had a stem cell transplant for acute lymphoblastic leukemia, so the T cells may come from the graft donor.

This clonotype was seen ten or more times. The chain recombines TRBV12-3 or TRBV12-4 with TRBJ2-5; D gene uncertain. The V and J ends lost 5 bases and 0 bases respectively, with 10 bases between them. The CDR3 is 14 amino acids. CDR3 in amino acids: CASSPLRDQETQYF. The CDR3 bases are TGTGCCAGCAGTCCTCTCCGGGACCAAGAGACCCAGTACTTC.

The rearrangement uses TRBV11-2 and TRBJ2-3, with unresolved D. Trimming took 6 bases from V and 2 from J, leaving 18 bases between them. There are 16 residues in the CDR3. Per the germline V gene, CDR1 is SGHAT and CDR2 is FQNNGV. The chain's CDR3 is CASSLVSSANTDTQYF. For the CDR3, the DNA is TGTGCCAGCAGTCTCGTTTCTTCGGCGAACACAGATACGCAGTATTTT.

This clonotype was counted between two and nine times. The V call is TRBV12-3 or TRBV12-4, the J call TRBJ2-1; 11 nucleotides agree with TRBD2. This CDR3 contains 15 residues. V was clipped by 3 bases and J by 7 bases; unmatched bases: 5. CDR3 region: CASSFVLAGVNEQFF. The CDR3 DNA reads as TGTGCCAGCAGTTTCGTACTAGCGGGAGTAAATGAGCAGTTCTTC.

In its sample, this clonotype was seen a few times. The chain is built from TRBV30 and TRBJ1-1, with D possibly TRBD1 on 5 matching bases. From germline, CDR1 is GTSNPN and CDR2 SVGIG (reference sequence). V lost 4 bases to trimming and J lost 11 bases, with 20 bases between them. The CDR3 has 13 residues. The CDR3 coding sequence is TGTGCCTGGACGATATCCGGGGCCCAAGTGGCTTTCTTT. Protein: CAWTISGAQVAFF.

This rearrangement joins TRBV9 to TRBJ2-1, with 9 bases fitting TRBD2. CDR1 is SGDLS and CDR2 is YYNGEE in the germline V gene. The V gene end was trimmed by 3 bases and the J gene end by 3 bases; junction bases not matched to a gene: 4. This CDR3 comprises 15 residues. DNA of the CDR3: TGTGCCAGCAGCGCTAGCGGGACCGGCTACAATGAGCAGTTCTTC. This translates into CASSASGTGYNEQFF. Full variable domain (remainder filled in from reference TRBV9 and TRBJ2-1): DSGVTQTPKHLITATGQRVTLRCSPRSGDLSVYWYQQSLDQGLQFLIQYYNGEERAKGNILERFSAQQFPDLHSELNLSSLELGDSALYFCASSASGTGYNEQFFGPGTRLTVL.

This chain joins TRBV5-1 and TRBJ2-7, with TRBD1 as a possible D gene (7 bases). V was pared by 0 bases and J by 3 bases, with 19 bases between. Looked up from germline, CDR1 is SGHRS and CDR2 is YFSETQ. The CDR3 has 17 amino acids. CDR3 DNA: TGCGCCAGCAGCTTGGGGGGTCTAGCGAGGGGGCTCTACGAGCAGTACTTC. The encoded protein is CASSLGGLARGLYEQYF.

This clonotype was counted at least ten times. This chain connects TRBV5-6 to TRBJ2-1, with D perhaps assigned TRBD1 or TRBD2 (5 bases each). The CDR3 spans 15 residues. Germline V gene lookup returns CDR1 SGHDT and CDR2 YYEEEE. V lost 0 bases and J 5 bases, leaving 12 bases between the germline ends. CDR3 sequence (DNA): TGTGCCAGCAGCTTGGTCGAGTTGGGGGACAATGAGCAGTTCTTC. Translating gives CASSLVELGDNEQFF.

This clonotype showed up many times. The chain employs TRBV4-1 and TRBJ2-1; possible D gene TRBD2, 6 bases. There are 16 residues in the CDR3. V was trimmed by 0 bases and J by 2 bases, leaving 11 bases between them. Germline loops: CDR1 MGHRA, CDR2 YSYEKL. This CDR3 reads CASSQDGGNPYNEQFF. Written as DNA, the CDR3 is TGCGCCAGCAGCCAAGACGGCGGGAACCCCTACAATGAGCAGTTCTTC.

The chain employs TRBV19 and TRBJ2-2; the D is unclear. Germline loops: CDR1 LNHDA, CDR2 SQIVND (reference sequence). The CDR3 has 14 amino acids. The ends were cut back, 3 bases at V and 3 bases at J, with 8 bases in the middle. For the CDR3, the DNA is TGTGCCAGTAGTATGCGGCGACACACCGGGGAGCTGTTTTTT. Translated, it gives CASSMRRHTGELFF.

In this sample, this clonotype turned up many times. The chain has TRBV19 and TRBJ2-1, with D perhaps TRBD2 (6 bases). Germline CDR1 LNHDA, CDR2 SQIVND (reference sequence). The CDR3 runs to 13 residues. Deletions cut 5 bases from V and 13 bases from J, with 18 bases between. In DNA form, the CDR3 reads TGTGCCAGTAGTTCGGGACTGGGGCAAGGACAGTTCTTC. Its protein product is CASSSGLGQGQFF.

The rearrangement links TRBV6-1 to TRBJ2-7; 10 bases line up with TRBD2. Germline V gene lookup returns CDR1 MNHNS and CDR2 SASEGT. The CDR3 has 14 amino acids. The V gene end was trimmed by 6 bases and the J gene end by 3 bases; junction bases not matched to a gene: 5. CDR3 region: CASRQAGGGYEQYF. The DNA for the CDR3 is TGTGCCAGCAGACAAGCGGGAGGGGGCTACGAGCAGTACTTC.

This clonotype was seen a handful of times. The CDR3 nucleotides read TGTGCCAGCAGCTGGGGAGTAGGCACCGGGGAGCTGTTTTTT. Residues: CASSWGVGTGELFF. This chain joins TRBV27 and TRBJ2-2, with D perhaps matching TRBD2 (5 bases). Germline V gene data show CDR1 as MNHEY and CDR2 as SMNVEV (reference sequence). The V end was cut by 6 bases, the J end by 4 bases, with 12 bases between. This CDR3 region has 14 residues.

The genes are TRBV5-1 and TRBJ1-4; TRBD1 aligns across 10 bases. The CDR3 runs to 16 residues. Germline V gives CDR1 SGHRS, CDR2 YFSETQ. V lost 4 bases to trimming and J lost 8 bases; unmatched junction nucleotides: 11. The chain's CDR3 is CASSLPFGTGVEKLFF. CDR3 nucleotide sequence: TGCGCCAGCAGCCTCCCTTTCGGGACAGGGGTGGAAAAACTGTTTTTT.

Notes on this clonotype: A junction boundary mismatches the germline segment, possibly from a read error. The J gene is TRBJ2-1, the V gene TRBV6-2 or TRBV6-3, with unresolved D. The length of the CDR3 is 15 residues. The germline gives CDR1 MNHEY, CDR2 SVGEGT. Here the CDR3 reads CASSYGRPGLSLPDF. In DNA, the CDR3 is TGTGCCAGCAGTTACGGGCGGCCCGGCCTATCTCTTCCCGACTTC.

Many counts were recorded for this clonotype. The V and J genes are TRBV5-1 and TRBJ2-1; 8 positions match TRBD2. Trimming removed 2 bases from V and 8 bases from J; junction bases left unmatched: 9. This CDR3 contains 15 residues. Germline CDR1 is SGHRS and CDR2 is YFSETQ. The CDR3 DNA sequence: TGCGCCAGCAGCTTACGGGCGGGAGGTGAGCATGAGCAGTTCTTC. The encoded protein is CASSLRAGGEHEQFF. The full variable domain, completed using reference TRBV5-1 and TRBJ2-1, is KAGVTQTPRYLIKTRGQQVTLSCSPISGHRSVSWYQQTPGQGLQFLFEYFSETQRNKGNFPGRFSGRQFSNSRSEMNVSTLELGDSALYLCASSLRAGGEHEQFFGPGTRLTVL.

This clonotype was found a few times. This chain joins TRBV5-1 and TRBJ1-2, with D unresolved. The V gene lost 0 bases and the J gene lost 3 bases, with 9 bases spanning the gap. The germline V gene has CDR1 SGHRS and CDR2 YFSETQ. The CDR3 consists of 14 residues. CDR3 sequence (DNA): TGCGCCAGCAGCTTGGGTTCAGAGCACTATGGCTACACCTTC. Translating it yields CASSLGSEHYGYTF.

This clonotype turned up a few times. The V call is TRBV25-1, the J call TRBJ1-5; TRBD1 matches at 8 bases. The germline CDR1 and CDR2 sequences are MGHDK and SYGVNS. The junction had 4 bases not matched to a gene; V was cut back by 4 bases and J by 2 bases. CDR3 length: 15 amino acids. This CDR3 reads CASSASTGGNQPQHF. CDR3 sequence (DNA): TGTGCCAGCAGTGCCTCGACAGGGGGCAATCAGCCCCAGCATTTT. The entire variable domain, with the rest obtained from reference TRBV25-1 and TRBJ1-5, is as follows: EADIYQTPRYLVIGTGKKITLECSQTMGHDKMYWYQQDPGMELHLIHYSYGVNSTEKGDLSSESTVSRIRTEHFPLTLESARPSHTSQYLCASSASTGGNQPQHFGDGTRLSIL.

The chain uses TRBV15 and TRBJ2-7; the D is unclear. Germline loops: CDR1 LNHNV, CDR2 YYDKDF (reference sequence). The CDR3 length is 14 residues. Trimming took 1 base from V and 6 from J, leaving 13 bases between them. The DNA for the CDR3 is TGTGCCACCAGCAGAGTCAGTAGTCCGGCCGAGCAGTACTTC. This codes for CATSRVSSPAEQYF.

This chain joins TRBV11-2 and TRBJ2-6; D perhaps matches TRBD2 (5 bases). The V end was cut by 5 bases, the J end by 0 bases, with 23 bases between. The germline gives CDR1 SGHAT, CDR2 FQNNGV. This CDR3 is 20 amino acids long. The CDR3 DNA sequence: TGTGCCAGCAGCCCCAAAGTGTGGAGGACTCCAAGCTCTGGGGCCAACGTCCTGACTTTC. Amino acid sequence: CASSPKVWRTPSSGANVLTF.

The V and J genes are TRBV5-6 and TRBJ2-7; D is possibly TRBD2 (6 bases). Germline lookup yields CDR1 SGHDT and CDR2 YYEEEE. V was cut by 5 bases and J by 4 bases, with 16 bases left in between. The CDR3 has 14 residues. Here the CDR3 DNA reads TGTGCCAGCAGGGTATACGGGAGTCGGTACGAGCAGTACTTC. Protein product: CASRVYGSRYEQYF.

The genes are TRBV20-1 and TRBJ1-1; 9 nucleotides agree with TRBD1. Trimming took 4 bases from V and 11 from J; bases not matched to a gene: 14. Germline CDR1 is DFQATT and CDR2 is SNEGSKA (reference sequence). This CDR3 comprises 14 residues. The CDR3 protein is CSANRQGEGLRAFF. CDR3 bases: TGCAGTGCTAACCGACAGGGGGAAGGCTTGCGGGCTTTCTTT.

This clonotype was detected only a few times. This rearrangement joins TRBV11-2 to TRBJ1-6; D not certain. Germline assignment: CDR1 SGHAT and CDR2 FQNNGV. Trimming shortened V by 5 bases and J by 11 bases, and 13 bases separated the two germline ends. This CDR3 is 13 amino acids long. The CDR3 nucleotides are TGTGCCAGCAGCATCCAGTCGGCAGCACCCCTCCACTTT. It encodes CASSIQSAAPLHF.

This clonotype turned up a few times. CDR3 region: CASSPGPRVEPQHF. CDR3 DNA sequence: TGCGCCAGCAGCCCGGGACCGAGAGTAGAGCCCCAGCATTTT. The chain combines TRBV5-1 with TRBJ1-5; weak D call: TRBD1 (5 bases). Trimming stripped 4 bases from V and 8 bases from J, with 16 bases between. CDR1 SGHRS and CDR2 YFSETQ come from the germline V gene. The CDR3 has 14 residues.

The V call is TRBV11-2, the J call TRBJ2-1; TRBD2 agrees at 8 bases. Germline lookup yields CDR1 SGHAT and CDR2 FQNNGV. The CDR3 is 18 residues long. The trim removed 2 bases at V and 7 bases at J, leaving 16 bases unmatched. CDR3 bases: TGTGCCAGCAGCTTACCCCCTTTCCGGGAGGGCCGGAAGAATGAGCAGTTCTTC. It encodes CASSLPPFREGRKNEQFF.

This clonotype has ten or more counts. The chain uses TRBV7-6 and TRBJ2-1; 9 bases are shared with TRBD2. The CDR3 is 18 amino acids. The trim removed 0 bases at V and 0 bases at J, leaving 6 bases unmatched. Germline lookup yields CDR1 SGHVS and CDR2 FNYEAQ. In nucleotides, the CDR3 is TGTGCCAGCAGCTTAGCCCCGACTAGCGGTTACTCCTACAATGAGCAGTTCTTC. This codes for CASSLAPTSGYSYNEQFF.